A single sample is the source of the 27 T cell receptor beta chains below, sequenced in a study of regulatory T cells in long-lasting Graves disease. Described time point: newly diagnosed GD, antithyroid drugs for less than 3 months. RNA from PBMCs was the source of the TCR library. To make TCR beta libraries, researchers used iRepertoire HTBI primers and Arm-PCR of CDR3 regions. TCRdb recomputed calls from the multiplex PCR reads with MiXCR, one row per CDR3 protein. The sample lists roughly 420,000 distinct CDR3 sequences, over 15% occurring once. This sample was also put to use in a study of T cells in Graves' hyperthyroidism and ophthalmopathy.

The starting material was peripheral blood mononuclear cells (PBMCs), obtained at new diagnosis, from a patient treated with antithyroid drugs. Source of these receptors: a woman aged 30 to 39 with Graves disease.

The table lists this clonotype with many counts. The chain uses TRBV28 and TRBJ2-7; 7 bases agree with TRBD1. The CDR3 is 16 amino acids. The ends lost 6 bases at V and 2 bases at J; junction bases unmatched: 13. CDR1 MDHEN and CDR2 SYDVKM come from the germline V gene. CDR3 sequence: CASRSDRTKLPYEQYF. The DNA of the CDR3 is TGTGCCAGCAGATCGGACAGGACAAAGTTACCCTACGAGCAGTACTTC.

The sample holds a few counts of this clonotype. V gene TRBV14 combines with J gene TRBJ2-7; possibly TRBD1 or TRBD2 for D (5 bases each). This CDR3 has 23 amino acids. V gave up 0 bases and J gave up 2 bases, with 35 bases separating them. Germline V gene lookup returns CDR1 SGHDN and CDR2 FVKESK. This CDR3 reads CASSQDKGPILFRSSRLTYEQYF. As DNA, the CDR3 is TGTGCCAGCAGCCAAGATAAGGGACCTATACTCTTTCGATCGTCCCGGCTCACCTACGAGCAGTACTTC.

This clonotype was seen many times. This chain joins TRBV4-1 and TRBJ2-5; 9 bases match TRBD1. Per germline, CDR1 MGHRA and CDR2 YSYEKL. The CDR3 runs to 16 residues. The junction had 10 bases not matched to a gene; V was cut back by 4 bases and J by 4 bases. The CDR3 DNA reads TGCGCCAGCAGCCCAACTCGGGACAGGGTCGGAGAGACCCAGTACTTC. Translated: CASSPTRDRVGETQYF.

In its sample, this clonotype was seen many times. The gene calls are TRBV25-1 and TRBJ2-7, with 7 bases identical to TRBD2. V dropped 2 bases and J dropped 6; count of bases not matched to a gene: 1. Germline V CDR1 and CDR2: MGHDK, SYGVNS. The CDR3 runs to 12 residues. In nucleotides, the CDR3 is TGTGCCAGCAGTGAACCGGGAGGCGAGCAGTACTTC. It codes for CASSEPGGEQYF.

Note on this clonotype: Only one base separates this from a far larger clonotype, so it likely reflects a read error. J is TRBJ2-1 and V is TRBV7-9; 9 bases fit TRBD2. This CDR3 region has 16 residues. J lost 3 bases, V lost 3 bases, and 6 bases had no gene match. Germline loops: CDR1 SEHNR, CDR2 FQNEAQ (reference sequence). The CDR3 nucleotides are TGTGCCAGCAGCTTTCTGGGGACTAGCAGCTACAATGAGCAGTTCTTC. This translates into CASSFLGTSSYNEQFF.

This clonotype showed up just a few times. The CDR3 region is CASSMRGEDGANVLTF. CDR3 DNA: TGTGCCAGTAGTATGAGGGGCGAGGATGGGGCCAACGTCCTGACTTTC. V usage is TRBV19 and J usage is TRBJ2-6; D may be TRBD1 or TRBD2 (5 bases each). The germline V gene encodes CDR1 LNHDA and CDR2 SQIVND (reference sequence). Trimming removed 3 bases from V and 3 bases from J, with 12 bases in between. This CDR3 contains 16 residues.

This clonotype has ten or more counts. The chain carries TRBV14 and TRBJ2-7, with a weak D call TRBD2 (6 bases). Trimming removed 2 bases from V and 6 bases from J, with 17 bases in between. The length of the CDR3 is 15 residues. Germline loops: CDR1 SGHDN, CDR2 FVKESK. The CDR3 nucleotides read TGTGCCAGCAGCCAACTCGAAGGGCGGGGCTCCGAGCAGTACTTC. This sequence encodes CASSQLEGRGSEQYF. The full variable domain, completed using reference TRBV14 and TRBJ2-7, is EAGVTQFPSHSVIEKGQTVTLRCDPISGHDNLYWYRRVMGKEIKFLLHFVKESKQDESGMPNNRFLAERTGGTYSTLKVQPAELEDSGVYFCASSQLEGRGSEQYFGPGTRLTVT.

This clonotype was seen repeatedly, ten times or more. The chain is built from TRBV3-1 and TRBJ2-1, with unresolved D. Germline CDR1 LGHDT, CDR2 YNNKEL (reference sequence). This CDR3 is 11 amino acids long. The CDR3 region is CAVAQFNEQFF. Written as DNA, the CDR3 is TGTGCTGTGGCCCAATTCAATGAGCAGTTCTTC.

Details on this clonotype: It may be a read error: a sequence one base away is much more abundant. This chain links TRBV12-3 or TRBV12-4 with TRBJ2-3; 11 bases agree with TRBD2. The CDR3 consists of 19 residues. Germline trimming cut 5 bases from V and 7 bases from J; bases unmatched to any gene: 20. The CDR3 loop reads CASSRSIAGGPVDENTQYF. The CDR3 DNA reads as TGTGCCAGCAGTCGTTCAATAGCGGGAGGGCCCGTTGATGAAAATACGCAGTATTTT.

This rearrangement joins TRBV27 to TRBJ2-1; D is ambiguous. V gave up 3 bases and J gave up 7 bases, with 7 bases separating them. The CDR3 extends over 12 amino acids. Germline values: CDR1 MNHEY, CDR2 SMNVEV (reference sequence). In DNA, the CDR3 is TGTGCCAGCAGTTTCGACCGTAATGAGCAGTTCTTC. This codes for CASSFDRNEQFF.

This clonotype was detected ten times or more. The chain's CDR3 is CASKGDSSNQPQHF. The CDR3 nucleotides are TGTGCCAGCAAAGGAGACAGTTCCAATCAGCCCCAGCATTTT. This sequence joins TRBV2 and TRBJ1-5, with a possible D match to TRBD1 (5 bases). The V and J ends lost 7 bases and 3 bases respectively, with 13 bases between them. CDR3 length: 14 residues. In germline, CDR1 is SNHLY, CDR2 FYNNEI. Supplemented by reference TRBV2 and TRBJ1-5, the full variable domain reads EPEVTQTPSHQVTQMGQEVILRCVPISNHLYFYWYRQILGQKVEFLVSFYNNEISEKSEIFDDQFSVERPDGSNFTLKIRSTKLEDSAMYFCASKGDSSNQPQHFGDGTRLSIL.

This clonotype was counted many times. The J gene is TRBJ1-2, the V gene TRBV27; D is undetermined. Germline values: CDR1 MNHEY, CDR2 SMNVEV (reference sequence). The V and J ends lost 6 bases and 1 base respectively, with 3 bases between them. CDR3 length equals 11 residues. CDR3 loop: CASRDNYGYTF. DNA of the CDR3: TGTGCCAGCAGGGATAACTATGGCTACACCTTC.

This clonotype was counted ten times or more. The V gene is TRBV11-2, the J gene TRBJ1-2, with 7 bases matching TRBD1. The CDR3 consists of 13 residues. CDR1 and CDR2 (germline): SGHAT, FQNNGV. The trim removed 3 bases at V and 8 bases at J, leaving 6 bases unmatched. The CDR3 loop is CASSLQGVGGYTF. CDR3 nucleotide sequence: TGTGCCAGCAGCTTGCAGGGGGTTGGCGGCTACACCTTC. Looking up the rest from reference TRBV11-2 and TRBJ1-2 gives the full variable domain: EAGVAQSPRYKIIEKRQSVAFWCNPISGHATLYWYQQILGQGPKLLIQFQNNGVVDDSQLPKDRFSAERLKGVDSTLKIQPAKLEDSAVYLCASSLQGVGGYTFGSGTRLTVV.

This clonotype was detected many times. V gene TRBV3-1 combines with J gene TRBJ2-1; tentatively, D is TRBD1 (6 bases). The length of the CDR3 is 15 residues. The V end was cut by 8 bases, the J end by 4 bases, with 18 bases between. In germline, CDR1 is LGHDT, CDR2 YNNKEL (reference sequence). The CDR3 bases are TGTGCCAGCTGGGGTCCCGGGACAAAATACAATGAGCAGTTCTTC. Residues: CASWGPGTKYNEQFF.

This clonotype was observed many times. The chain recombines TRBV18 with TRBJ1-3; D remains ambiguous. Germline CDR1 and CDR2: KGHSH and LQKENI. Trimming cost V 2 bases and J 2 bases, with 7 bases left between them. This CDR3 comprises 14 residues. CDR3 region: CASSPVGTGNTIYF. The CDR3 DNA is TGTGCCAGCTCACCAGTGGGTACTGGAAACACCATATATTTT.

The table lists this clonotype with a few counts. This chain links TRBV10-3 with TRBJ2-1; D assignment may be TRBD1 or TRBD2 (5 bases each). This CDR3 has 16 amino acids. Germline CDR1 is ENHRY and CDR2 is SYGVKD. The ends were cut back, 2 bases at V and 3 bases at J, with 14 bases in the middle. In DNA form, the CDR3 reads TGTGCCATCAGTGAGCGAGGGACGGTGAACTACAATGAGCAGTTCTTC. It yields the protein CAISERGTVNYNEQFF.

This clonotype came up many times. This chain links TRBV12-3 or TRBV12-4 with TRBJ2-7; possible D gene TRBD2, 6 bases. With 3 bases removed from V and 5 bases from J, the gap between germline ends came to 17 bases. This CDR3 is 15 amino acids long. CDR3 region: CASSFLELAPHEQYF. DNA for the CDR3: TGTGCCAGCAGTTTTTTGGAACTAGCTCCCCACGAGCAGTACTTC.

This clonotype was detected many times. The V call is TRBV30, the J call TRBJ2-7; TRBD1 agrees at 8 bases. CDR3 length: 14 residues. Unmatched junction bases numbered 11, after V lost 5 bases and J lost 5 bases. Germline CDR1 is GTSNPN and CDR2 is SVGIG (reference sequence). The CDR3 sequence is CAWGVGQAGDEQYF. CDR3 nucleotide sequence: TGTGCCTGGGGAGTGGGACAGGCAGGGGACGAGCAGTACTTC.

This clonotype was counted at least ten times. J is TRBJ2-5 and V is TRBV3-1, with D perhaps TRBD1 or TRBD2 (6 bases each). V lost 0 bases and J lost 5, with 13 bases in between. This CDR3 region has 15 residues. Germline V gene sequence: CDR1 LGHDT, CDR2 YNNKEL (reference sequence). The CDR3 DNA follows: TGTGCCAGCAGCCAAGATTCAGGGGCGGGGGAGACCCAGTACTTC. Translation: CASSQDSGAGETQYF.

The chain links TRBV7-3 to TRBJ2-3, with 10 bases fitting TRBD1. This CDR3 contains 16 residues. CDR1 and CDR2 from the germline V gene are SGHTA and FQGTGA. After removal of 4 bases from V and 4 bases from J, the junction contained 8 bases not matched to a gene. The CDR3 nucleotides read TGTGCCAGCAGCTACCCCGGGACAGGGGAATCAGATACGCAGTATTTT. Amino acids: CASSYPGTGESDTQYF.

The chain uses TRBV6-1 and TRBJ1-3; tentatively, D is TRBD1 (6 bases). The CDR3 is 14 residues long. The germline gives CDR1 MNHNS, CDR2 SASEGT. The V and J ends lost 11 bases and 1 base respectively, with 15 bases between them. CDR3 bases: TGTGCCGCTCCCAGGGGTGGATCTGGAAACACCATATATTTT. Amino acid sequence: CAAPRGGSGNTIYF.

This clonotype showed up many times. This rearrangement joins TRBV28 to TRBJ2-1; 10 nucleotides agree with TRBD2. The CDR3 extends over 15 amino acids. V lost 3 bases, J lost 6 bases, and 5 bases stayed unmatched. Germline V gene data show CDR1 as MDHEN and CDR2 as SYDVKM. The CDR3: CASSFFLAGGNEQFF. In DNA, the CDR3 is TGTGCCAGCAGTTTTTTCTTAGCGGGAGGCAATGAGCAGTTCTTC.

The V and J genes are TRBV19 and TRBJ2-7; the match to TRBD2 covers 7 bases. CDR3 length: 13 residues. Germline V lookup: CDR1 LNHDA, CDR2 SQIVND (reference sequence). The V and J ends lost 5 bases and 2 bases, in that order; junction bases with no gene match: 3. Here the CDR3 reads CASSPAGTYEQYF. The CDR3 DNA sequence: TGTGCCAGTAGTCCAGCGGGAACCTACGAGCAGTACTTC.

Note on this clonotype: One base away lies a much larger clone, so this may be a sequencing read error. The genes are TRBV10-3 and TRBJ1-3; D remains ambiguous. Trimming took 8 bases from V and 0 from J, leaving 14 bases between them. The CDR3 contains 15 residues. Germline V CDR1 and CDR2: ENHRY, SYGVKD. The CDR3 is CAIARGDASGNTIYF. As DNA, the CDR3 is TGTGCCATCGCGCGAGGAGATGCCTCTGGAAACACCATATATTTT.

This clonotype was detected only a few times. The V and J genes are TRBV7-2 and TRBJ2-4, with a possible D match to TRBD1 (6 bases). The CDR3 has 17 residues. The germline V gene encodes CDR1 SGHTA and CDR2 FQGNSA. Trimming stripped 3 bases from V and 0 bases from J, with 15 bases between. CDR3 residues: CASSFFPGHLAKNIQYF. In DNA, the CDR3 is TGTGCCAGCAGCTTCTTTCCGGGACACCTAGCCAAAAACATTCAGTACTTC. The full variable domain, in which reference TRBV7-2 and TRBJ2-4 provide the parts outside the CDR3, is GAGVSQSPSNKVTEKGKDVELRCDPISGHTALYWYRQSLGQGLEFLIYFQGNSAPDKSGLPSDRFSAERTGGSVSTLTIQRTQQEDSAVYLCASSFFPGHLAKNIQYFGAGTRLSVL.

This clonotype showed up many times. As DNA, the CDR3 is TGTGCCAGCAGGAGGCAATTTTTAGACTCTGGGGCCAACGTCCTGACTTTC. Protein: CASRRQFLDSGANVLTF. V is TRBV2 and J is TRBJ2-6, with D hard to call. CDR3 length: 17 residues. The V end lost 6 bases, the J end lost 0 bases, and 15 bases lay between the germline ends. Per germline, CDR1 SNHLY and CDR2 FYNNEI.

This chain joins TRBV13 and TRBJ2-2; TRBD2 agrees at 12 bases. There are 19 residues in the CDR3. Trimming cost V 0 bases and J 2 bases; bases outside gene matches: 7. Germline CDR1 reads PRHDT; CDR2 reads FYEKMQ (reference sequence). CDR3 sequence (DNA): TGTGCCAGCAGCTTAGGGACTAGCGGGAGAGAACTAAACACCGGGGAGCTGTTTTTT. Translating it yields CASSLGTSGRELNTGELFF.